The source of this T cell receptor beta chain is a study of shared clonotypes between healthy human individuals. The study's findings and limits: Apart from blood, nothing was sampled; tissue repertoires likely differ. The diversity represented, both genetic and in exposure history, was limited by few donors.

Points on this clone: The antigen is undetermined.

This table comes from immunoSEQ multiplex PCR, and its TCRdb copy is limited to in-frame clones, with some not included. This table has a few million clones, around nine tenths appearing once. The ends lost 5 bases at V and 1 base at J; junction bases unmatched: 4. The V gene's germline CDR1 is LGHNA and CDR2 YSLEER. The CDR3 sequence is 15 residues long. This receptor was taken from a man aged 18 to 30 in good health. V gene TRBV4-3 combines with J gene TRBJ1-5; 8 positions match TRBD1. Sequenced: naive CD4+ T cells sorted from blood. Subset defined: CD45RA+ positively selected. The DNA of the CDR3 is TGCGCCAGCAGCGACAGGGGAGGAAGCAATCAGCCCCAGCATTTT. It yields the protein CASSDRGGSNQPQHF.